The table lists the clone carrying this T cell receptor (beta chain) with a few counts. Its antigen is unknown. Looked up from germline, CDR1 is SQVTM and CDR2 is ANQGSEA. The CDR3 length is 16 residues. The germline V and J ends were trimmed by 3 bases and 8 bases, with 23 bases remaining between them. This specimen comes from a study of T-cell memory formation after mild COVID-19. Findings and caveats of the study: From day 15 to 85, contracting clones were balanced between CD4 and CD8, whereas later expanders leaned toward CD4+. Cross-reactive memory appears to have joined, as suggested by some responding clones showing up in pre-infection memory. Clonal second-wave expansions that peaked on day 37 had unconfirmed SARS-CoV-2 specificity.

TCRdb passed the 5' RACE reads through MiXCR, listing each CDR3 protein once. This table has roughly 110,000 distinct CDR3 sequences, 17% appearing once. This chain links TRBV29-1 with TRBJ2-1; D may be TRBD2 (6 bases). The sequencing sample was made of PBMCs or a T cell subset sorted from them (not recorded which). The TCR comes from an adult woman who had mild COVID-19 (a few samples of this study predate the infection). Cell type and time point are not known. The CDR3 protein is CSVDEASDRLRDEQFF. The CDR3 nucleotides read TGCAGCGTTGACGAGGCTAGCGACCGTCTACGGGATGAGCAGTTCTTC.